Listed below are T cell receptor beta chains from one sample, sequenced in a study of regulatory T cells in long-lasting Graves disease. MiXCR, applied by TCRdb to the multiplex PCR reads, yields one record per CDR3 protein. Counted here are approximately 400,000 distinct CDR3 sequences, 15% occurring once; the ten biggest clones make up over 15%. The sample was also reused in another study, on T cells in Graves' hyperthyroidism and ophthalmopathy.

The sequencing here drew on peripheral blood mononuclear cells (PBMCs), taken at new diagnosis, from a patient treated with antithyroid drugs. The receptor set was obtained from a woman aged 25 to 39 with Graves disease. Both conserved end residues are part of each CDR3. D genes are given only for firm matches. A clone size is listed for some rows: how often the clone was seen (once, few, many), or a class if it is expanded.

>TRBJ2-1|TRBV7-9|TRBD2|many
TGTGCCAGCAGCTTGGCTCCTGGCGGGAGGAGTGGTAATGAGCAGTTCTTC
CASSLAPGGRSGNEQFF
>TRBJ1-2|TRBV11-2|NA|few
TGTGCCAGCCGCCCACTGGGATCTAGTAGGGGCTACACCTTC
CASRPLGSSRGYTF
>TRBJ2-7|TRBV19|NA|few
TGTGCCAGTAGTAGAGGACACGCCGCCCACGAGCAGTACTTC
CASSRGHAAHEQYF
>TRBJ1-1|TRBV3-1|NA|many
TGTGCCAGCAGCACGTCTCTTGGGAGAATGAACACTGAAGCTTTCTTT
CASSTSLGRMNTEAFF
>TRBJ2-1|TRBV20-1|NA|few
TGCAGTGCAGTACACCCGGGACAATCCCACAATGAGCAGTTCTTC
CSAVHPGQSHNEQFF
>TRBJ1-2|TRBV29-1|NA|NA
TGCAGCGTTGAGAGTGGGACGGCGAGACTCGATGGCTACACCTTC
CSVESGTARLDGYTF
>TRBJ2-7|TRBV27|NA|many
TGTGCCAGCAGTCCCGCCGGAGGGCTCTACGAGCAGTACTTC
CASSPAGGLYEQYF
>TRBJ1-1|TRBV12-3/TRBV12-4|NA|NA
TGTGCCAGCAGTTTTCAACAGACGAACACTGAAGCTTTCTTT
CASSFQQTNTEAFF
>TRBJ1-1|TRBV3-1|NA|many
TGTGCCAGCAGCCAAGCGCTCAATGAAGCTTTCTTT
CASSQALNEAFF
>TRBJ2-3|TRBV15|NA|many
TGTGCCACCAGCAGGGAGAGGGGAAGGACAGATACGCAGTATTTT
CATSRERGRTDTQYF
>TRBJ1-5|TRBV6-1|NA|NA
TGTGCCAGCAGCAAGACAGGAGGAGGATATCAGCCCCAGCATTTT
CASSKTGGGYQPQHF